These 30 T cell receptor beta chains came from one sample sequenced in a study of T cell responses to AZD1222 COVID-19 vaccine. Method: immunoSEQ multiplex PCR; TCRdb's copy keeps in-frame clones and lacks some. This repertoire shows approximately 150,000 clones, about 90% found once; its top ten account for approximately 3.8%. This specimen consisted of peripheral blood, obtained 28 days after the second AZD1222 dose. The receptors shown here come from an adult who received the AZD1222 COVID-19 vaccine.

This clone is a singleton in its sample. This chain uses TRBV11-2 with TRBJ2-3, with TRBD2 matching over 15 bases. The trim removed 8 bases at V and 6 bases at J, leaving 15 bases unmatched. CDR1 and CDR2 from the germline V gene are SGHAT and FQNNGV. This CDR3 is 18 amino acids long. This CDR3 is CASRRGLAGGRPRDTQYF. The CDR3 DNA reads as TGTGCCAGCCGAAGGGGACTAGCGGGGGGTAGGCCCCGCGATACGCAGTATTTT. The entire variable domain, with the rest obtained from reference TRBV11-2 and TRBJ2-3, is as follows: EAGVAQSPRYKIIEKRQSVAFWCNPISGHATLYWYQQILGQGPKLLIQFQNNGVVDDSQLPKDRFSAERLKGVDSTLKIQPAKLEDSAVYLCASRRGLAGGRPRDTQYFGPGTRLTVL.

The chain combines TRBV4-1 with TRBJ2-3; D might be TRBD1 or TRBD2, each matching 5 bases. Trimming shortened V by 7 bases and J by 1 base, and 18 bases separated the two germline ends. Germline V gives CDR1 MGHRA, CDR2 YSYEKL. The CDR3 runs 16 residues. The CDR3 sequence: CASNFNRGGGTDTQYF. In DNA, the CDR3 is TGCGCCAGCAACTTCAATCGGGGCGGAGGCACAGATACGCAGTATTTT.

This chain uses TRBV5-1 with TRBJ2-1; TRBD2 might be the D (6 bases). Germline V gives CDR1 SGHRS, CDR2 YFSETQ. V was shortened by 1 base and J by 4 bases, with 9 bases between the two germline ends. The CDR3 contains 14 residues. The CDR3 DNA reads TGCGCCAGCAGCTTGCCGCGGGATTACAATGAGCAGTTCTTC. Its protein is CASSLPRDYNEQFF.

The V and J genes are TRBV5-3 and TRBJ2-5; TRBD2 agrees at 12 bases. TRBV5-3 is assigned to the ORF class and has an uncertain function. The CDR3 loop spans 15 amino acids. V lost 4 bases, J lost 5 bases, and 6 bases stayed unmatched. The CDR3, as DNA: TGTGCCAGAAGCCCGGGACTAGCGGGCGTTGAGACCCAGTACTTC. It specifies CARSPGLAGVETQYF.

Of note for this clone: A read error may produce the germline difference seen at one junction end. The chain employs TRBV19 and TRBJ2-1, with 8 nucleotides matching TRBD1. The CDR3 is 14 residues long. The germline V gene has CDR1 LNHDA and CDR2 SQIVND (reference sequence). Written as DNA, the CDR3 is TGTGCCTGTAGACGGCCGGACAGGGCGGGTGAGCAGTTCTTC. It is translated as CACRRPDRAGEQFF.

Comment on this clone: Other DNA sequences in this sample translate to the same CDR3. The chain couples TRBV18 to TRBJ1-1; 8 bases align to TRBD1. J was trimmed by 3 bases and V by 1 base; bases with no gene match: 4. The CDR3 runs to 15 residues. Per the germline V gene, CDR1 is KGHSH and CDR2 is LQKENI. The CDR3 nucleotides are TGTGCCAGCTCACCACGACAGGGGATCGACACTGAAGCTTTCTTT. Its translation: CASSPRQGIDTEAFF.

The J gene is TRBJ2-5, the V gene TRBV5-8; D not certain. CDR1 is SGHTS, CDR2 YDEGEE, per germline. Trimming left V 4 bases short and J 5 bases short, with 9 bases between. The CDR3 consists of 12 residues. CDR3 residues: CASSDLGETQYF. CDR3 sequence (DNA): TGTGCCAGCAGCGACTTAGGGGAGACCCAGTACTTC.

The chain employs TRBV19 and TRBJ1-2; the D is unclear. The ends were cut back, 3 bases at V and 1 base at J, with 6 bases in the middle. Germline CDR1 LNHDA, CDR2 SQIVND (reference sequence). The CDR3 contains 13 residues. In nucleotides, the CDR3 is TGTGCCAGTAGTATTTCGTATAACTATGGCTACACCTTC. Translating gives CASSISYNYGYTF.

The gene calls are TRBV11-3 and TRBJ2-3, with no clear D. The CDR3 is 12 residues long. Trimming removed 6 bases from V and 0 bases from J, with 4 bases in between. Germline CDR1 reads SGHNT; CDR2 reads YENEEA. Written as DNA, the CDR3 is TGTGCCAGCAGTATTAGCACAGATACGCAGTATTTT. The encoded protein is CASSISTDTQYF.

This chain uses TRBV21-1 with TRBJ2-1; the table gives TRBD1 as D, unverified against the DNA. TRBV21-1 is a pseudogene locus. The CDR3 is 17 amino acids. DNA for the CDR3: TGTGCCAGCTCATACGACAGGGACAAAGGGTCCTACAATGAGCAGTTCTTC. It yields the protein CASSYDRDKGSYNEQFF.

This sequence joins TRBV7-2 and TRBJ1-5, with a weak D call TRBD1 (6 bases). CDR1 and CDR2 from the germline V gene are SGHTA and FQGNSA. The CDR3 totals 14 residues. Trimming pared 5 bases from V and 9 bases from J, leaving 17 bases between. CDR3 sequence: CASSPGAGGWPQHF. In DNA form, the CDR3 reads TGTGCCAGCAGCCCCGGGGCGGGGGGCTGGCCCCAGCATTTT.

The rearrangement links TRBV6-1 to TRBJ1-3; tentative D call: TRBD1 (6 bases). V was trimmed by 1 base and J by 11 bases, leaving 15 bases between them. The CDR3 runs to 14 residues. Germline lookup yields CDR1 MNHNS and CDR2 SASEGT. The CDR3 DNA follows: TGTGCCAGCAGTGAAGTATGGGGGCCGTCGGCCATATATTTT. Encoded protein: CASSEVWGPSAIYF.

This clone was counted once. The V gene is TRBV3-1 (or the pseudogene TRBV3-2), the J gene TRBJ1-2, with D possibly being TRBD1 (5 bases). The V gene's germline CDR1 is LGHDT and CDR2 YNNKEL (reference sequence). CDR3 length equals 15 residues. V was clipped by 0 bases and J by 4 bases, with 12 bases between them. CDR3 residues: CASSQDLGGGYGYTF. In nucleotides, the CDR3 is TGTGCCAGCAGCCAAGATCTGGGGGGGGGCTATGGCTACACCTTC.

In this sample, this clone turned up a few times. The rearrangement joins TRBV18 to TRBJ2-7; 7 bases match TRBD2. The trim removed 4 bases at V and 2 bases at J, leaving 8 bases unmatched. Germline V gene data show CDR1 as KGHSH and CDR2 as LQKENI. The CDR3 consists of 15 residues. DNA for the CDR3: TGTGCCAGCTCACTGAGCGGGAACAGCCCCTACGAGCAGTACTTC. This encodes CASSLSGNSPYEQYF. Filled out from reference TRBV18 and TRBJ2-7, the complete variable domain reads NAGVMQNPRHLVRRRGQEARLRCSPMKGHSHVYWYRQLPEEGLKFMVYLQKENIIDESGMPKERFSAEFPKEGPSILRIQQVVRGDSAAYFCASSLSGNSPYEQYFGPGTRLTVT.

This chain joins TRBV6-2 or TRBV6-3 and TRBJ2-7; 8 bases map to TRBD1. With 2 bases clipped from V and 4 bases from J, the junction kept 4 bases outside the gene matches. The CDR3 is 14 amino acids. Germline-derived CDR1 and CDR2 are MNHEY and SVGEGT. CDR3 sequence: CASSYRDRPYEQYF. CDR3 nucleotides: TGTGCCAGCAGTTACAGGGACAGGCCGTACGAGCAGTACTTC.

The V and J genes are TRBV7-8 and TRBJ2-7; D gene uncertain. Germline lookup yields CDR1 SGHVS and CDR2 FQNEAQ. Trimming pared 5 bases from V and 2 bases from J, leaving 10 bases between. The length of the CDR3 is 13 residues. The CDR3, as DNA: TGTGCCAGCAGCCCTAAAACGGCCTACGAGCAGTACTTC. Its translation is CASSPKTAYEQYF.

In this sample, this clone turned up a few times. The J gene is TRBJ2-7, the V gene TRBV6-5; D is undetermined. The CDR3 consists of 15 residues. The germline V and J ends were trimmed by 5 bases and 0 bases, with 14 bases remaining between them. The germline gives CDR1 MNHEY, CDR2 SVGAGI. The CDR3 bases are TGTGCCAGCAGTCTTCGGACGGCTATCTCCTACGAGCAGTACTTC. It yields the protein CASSLRTAISYEQYF.

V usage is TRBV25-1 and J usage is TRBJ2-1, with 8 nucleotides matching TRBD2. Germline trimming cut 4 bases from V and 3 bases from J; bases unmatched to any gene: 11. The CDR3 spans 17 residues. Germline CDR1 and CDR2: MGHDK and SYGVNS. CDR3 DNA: TGTGCCAGCAGTGTGCCCTCGTGGCGGGGGGACTACAATGAGCAGTTCTTC. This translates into CASSVPSWRGDYNEQFF.

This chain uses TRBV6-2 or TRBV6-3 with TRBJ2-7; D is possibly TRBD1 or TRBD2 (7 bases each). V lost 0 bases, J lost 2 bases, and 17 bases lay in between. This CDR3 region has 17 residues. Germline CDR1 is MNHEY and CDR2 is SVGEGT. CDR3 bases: TGTGCCAGCAGTTACTCGCAGGGGGGGGTCCGGACCTACGAGCAGTACTTC. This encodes CASSYSQGGVRTYEQYF.

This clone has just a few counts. This CDR3 is CASSDVGGSYNEQFF. CDR3 nucleotides: TGTGCCAGCAGTGACGTGGGGGGCTCCTACAATGAGCAGTTCTTC. This chain joins TRBV6-4 and TRBJ2-1; possibly TRBD2 for D (6 bases). V was shortened by 2 bases and J by 0 bases, with 8 bases between the two germline ends. Germline CDR1 MRHNA, CDR2 SNTAGT. The CDR3 is 15 amino acids.

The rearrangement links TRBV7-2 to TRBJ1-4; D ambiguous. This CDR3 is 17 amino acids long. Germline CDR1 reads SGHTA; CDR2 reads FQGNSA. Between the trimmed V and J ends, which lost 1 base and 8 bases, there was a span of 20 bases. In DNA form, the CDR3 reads TGTGCCAGCAGCTTAGGGACGATATCTTTGGTGGGAGAAAAACTGTTTTTT. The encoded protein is CASSLGTISLVGEKLFF.

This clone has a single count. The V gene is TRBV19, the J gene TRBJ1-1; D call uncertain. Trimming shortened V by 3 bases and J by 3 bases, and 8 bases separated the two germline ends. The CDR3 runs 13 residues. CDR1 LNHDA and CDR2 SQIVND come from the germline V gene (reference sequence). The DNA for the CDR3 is TGTGCCAGTAGTATGTCCGGAGACACTGAAGCTTTCTTT. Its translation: CASSMSGDTEAFF.

CDR3 sequence (DNA): TGTGCCAGCAGGGGACGGGCAGATAATTCACCCCTCCACTTT. Translating it yields CASRGRADNSPLHF. V usage is TRBV6-6 and J usage is TRBJ1-6; D possibly corresponds to TRBD1 (5 bases). CDR1 MNHNY and CDR2 SVGAGI come from the germline V gene (reference sequence). The CDR3 length is 14 residues. Trimming pared 6 bases from V and 5 bases from J, leaving 11 bases between.

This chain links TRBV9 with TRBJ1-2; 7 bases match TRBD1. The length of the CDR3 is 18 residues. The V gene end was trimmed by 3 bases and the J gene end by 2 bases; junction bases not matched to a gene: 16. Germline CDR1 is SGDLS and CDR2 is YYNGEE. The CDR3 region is CASSEGAIMLGWNYGYTF. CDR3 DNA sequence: TGTGCCAGCAGCGAGGGGGCGATCATGCTCGGATGGAACTATGGCTACACCTTC.

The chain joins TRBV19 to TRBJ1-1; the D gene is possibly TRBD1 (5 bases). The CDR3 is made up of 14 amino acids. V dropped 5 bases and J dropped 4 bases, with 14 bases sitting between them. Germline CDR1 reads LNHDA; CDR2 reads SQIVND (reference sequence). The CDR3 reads CASSSGTRGTEAFF. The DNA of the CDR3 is TGTGCCAGTAGTTCAGGGACGAGGGGCACTGAAGCTTTCTTT.

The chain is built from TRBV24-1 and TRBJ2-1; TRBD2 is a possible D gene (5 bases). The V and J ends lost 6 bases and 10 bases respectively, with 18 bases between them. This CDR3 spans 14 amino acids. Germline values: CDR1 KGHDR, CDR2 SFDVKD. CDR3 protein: CATSPRGTSGEQFF. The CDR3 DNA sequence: TGTGCCACCAGTCCTCGGGGAACCTCAGGCGAGCAGTTCTTC.

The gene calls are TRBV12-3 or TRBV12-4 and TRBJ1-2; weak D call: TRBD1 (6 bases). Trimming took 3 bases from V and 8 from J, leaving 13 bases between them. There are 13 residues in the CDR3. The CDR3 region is CASSFTGWEGYTF. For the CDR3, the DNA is TGTGCCAGCAGTTTCACAGGGTGGGAAGGCTACACCTTC.

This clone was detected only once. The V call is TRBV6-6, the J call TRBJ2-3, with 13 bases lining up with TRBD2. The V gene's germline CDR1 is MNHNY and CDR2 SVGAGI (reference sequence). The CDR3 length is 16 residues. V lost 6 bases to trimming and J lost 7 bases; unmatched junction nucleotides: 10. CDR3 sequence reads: CASSLGLAGSNNTQYF. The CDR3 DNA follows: TGTGCCAGCAGCCTGGGACTAGCGGGATCGAATAATACGCAGTATTTT.

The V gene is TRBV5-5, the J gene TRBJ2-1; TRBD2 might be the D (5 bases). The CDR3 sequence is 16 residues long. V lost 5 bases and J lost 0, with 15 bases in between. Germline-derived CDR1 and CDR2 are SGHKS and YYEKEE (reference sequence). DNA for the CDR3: TGTGCCAGCAGACTGAGAAGCGGAGACTCCTACAATGAGCAGTTCTTC. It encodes CASRLRSGDSYNEQFF.

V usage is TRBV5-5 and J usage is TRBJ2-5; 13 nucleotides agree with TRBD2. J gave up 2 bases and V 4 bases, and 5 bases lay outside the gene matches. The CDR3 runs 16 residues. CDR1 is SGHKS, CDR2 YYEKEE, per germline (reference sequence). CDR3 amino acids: CASSQGTSGVQETQYF. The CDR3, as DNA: TGTGCCAGCAGCCAAGGGACTAGCGGGGTACAAGAGACCCAGTACTTC.